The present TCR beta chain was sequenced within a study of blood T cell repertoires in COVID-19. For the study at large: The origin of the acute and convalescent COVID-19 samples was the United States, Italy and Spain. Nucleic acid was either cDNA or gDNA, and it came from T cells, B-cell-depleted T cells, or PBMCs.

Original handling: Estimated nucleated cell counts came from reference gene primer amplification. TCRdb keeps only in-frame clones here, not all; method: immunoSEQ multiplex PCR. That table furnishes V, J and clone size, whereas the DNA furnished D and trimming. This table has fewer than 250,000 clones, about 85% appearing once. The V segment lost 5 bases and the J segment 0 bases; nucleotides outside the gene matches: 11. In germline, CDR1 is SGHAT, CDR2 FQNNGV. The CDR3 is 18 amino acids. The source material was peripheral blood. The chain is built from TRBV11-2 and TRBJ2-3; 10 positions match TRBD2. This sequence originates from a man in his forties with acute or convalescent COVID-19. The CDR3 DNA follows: TGTGCCAGCAGCAATCACCCACTAGCGGGGTCTAGCACAGATACGCAGTATTTT. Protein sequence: CASSNHPLAGSSTDTQYF.